The entry below describes one TCR beta chain. Its target is not known. MiXCR was run by TCRdb on the reads, yielding one entry per CDR3 protein. The data show some 920,000 distinct CDR3 sequences, with roughly a third seen just once and roughly 13% held by the top ten. The data belong to a study of T cell repertoires in cytomegalovirus infection. Across the study: An indication of both CMV infection and matching HLA type came from public TCR beta signatures.

The V gene lost 11 bases and the J gene lost 3 bases, with 10 bases spanning the gap. The CDR3 loop spans 11 amino acids. Germline V lookup: CDR1 SGHVT, CDR2 SQSDAQ. The starting material was cultured CD8+ T cells from PBMCs, obtained from culture after CMV antigen stimulation. The sequence derives from a human donor in good health (CMV status not recorded). Some clones in this sample may be carry-over from other donors' samples. The V and J genes are TRBV7-4 and TRBJ1-1; possible D gene TRBD1, 5 bases. This CDR3 is CAPAGDTEAFF. The CDR3 DNA reads TGTGCCCCAGCGGGGGACACTGAAGCTTTCTTT.